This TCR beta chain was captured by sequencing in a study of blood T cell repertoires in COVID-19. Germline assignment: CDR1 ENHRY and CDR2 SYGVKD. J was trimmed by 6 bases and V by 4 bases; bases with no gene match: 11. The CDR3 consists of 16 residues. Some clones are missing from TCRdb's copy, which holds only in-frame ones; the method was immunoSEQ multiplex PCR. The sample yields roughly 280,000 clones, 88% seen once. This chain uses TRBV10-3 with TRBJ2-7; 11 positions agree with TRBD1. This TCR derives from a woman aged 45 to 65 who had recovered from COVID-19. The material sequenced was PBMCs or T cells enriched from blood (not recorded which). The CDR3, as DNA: TGTGCCATCAGTGCTACCGGACAGGGGGCAGGCAGCGAGCAGTACTTC. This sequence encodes CAISATGQGAGSEQYF.